Listed here are 15 T cell receptor beta chains from one sample, sequenced in a study of T cells after yellow fever vaccination. TCRdb analysed the 5' RACE reads with MiXCR anew, one entry per CDR3 protein. This sample has approximately 160,000 distinct CDR3 sequences, with around 9% found just once. Sample: CD8+ T cells sorted from PBMCs, taken 45 days after the yellow fever booster vaccination. The receptors were gathered from a man aged 18 to 30 who received the YFV17D yellow fever vaccine.

This clonotype has just one count. The genes are TRBV7-3 and TRBJ2-5, with 7 bases matching TRBD2. V was clipped by 1 base and J by 3 bases; unmatched bases: 5. The CDR3 loop spans 15 amino acids. CDR1 is SGHTA, CDR2 FQGTGA, per germline. The CDR3 region has the DNA TGTGCCAGCAGCTTAAGCGGGGGTGGGGAAGAGACCCAGTACTTC. As protein: CASSLSGGGEETQYF.

CDR3 in amino acids: CASSYLAGGETQYF. Written as DNA, the CDR3 is TGTGCCAGCAGTTACCTAGCGGGGGGGGAGACCCAGTACTTC. This chain joins TRBV6-2 or TRBV6-3 and TRBJ2-5; 12 bases match TRBD2. V trimming: 2 bases; J trimming: 5 bases; junction bases outside the gene matches: 0. Germline loops: CDR1 MNHEY, CDR2 SVGEGT. The CDR3 extends over 14 amino acids.

J is TRBJ2-5 and V is TRBV11-2, with 13 bases fitting TRBD2. The CDR3 has 16 residues. Germline-derived CDR1 and CDR2 are SGHAT and FQNNGV. V trimming: 5 bases; J trimming: 4 bases; junction bases outside the gene matches: 7. In DNA, the CDR3 is TGTGCCAGCAGCCCACGAACTAGCGGGGGGGCAGAGACCCAGTACTTC. Translating it yields CASSPRTSGGAETQYF. Drawing the rest from reference TRBV11-2 and TRBJ2-5, the complete variable domain is EAGVAQSPRYKIIEKRQSVAFWCNPISGHATLYWYQQILGQGPKLLIQFQNNGVVDDSQLPKDRFSAERLKGVDSTLKIQPAKLEDSAVYLCASSPRTSGGAETQYFGPGTRLLVL.

Details on this clonotype: The junction shows a germline mismatch at one end, possibly a read error. The chain has TRBV7-7 and TRBJ1-1; 7 bases align to TRBD1. The CDR3 is made up of 18 amino acids. Per germline, CDR1 SSHAT and CDR2 FNYEAQ (reference sequence). In nucleotides, the CDR3 is TGTGCTAGCAGCGAGCAGCGACAGGGAATACTGCGGAACACTGAAGCTTTCTTT. Residues: CASSEQRQGILRNTEAFF. Based on the CDR3 plus reference TRBV7-7 and TRBJ1-1, the full variable domain is GAGVSQSPRYKVTKRGQDVTLRCDPISSHATLYWYQQALGQGPEFLTYFNYEAQPDKSGLPSDRFSAERPEGSISTLTIQRTEQRDSAMYRCASSEQRQGILRNTEAFFGQGTRLTVV.

The V and J genes are TRBV6-2 or TRBV6-3 and TRBJ1-2; D not resolved. Germline V lookup: CDR1 MNHEY, CDR2 SVGEGT. The CDR3 extends over 13 amino acids. V was clipped by 2 bases and J by 2 bases, with 6 bases between them. The CDR3 sequence is CASSYVRNYGYTF. The DNA for the CDR3 is TGTGCCAGCAGTTACGTGAGGAACTATGGCTACACCTTC.

Only a few counts were recorded for this clonotype. This chain connects TRBV9 to TRBJ2-7; perhaps TRBD1 as D (5 bases). V lost 0 bases and J lost 2, with 9 bases in between. The CDR3 totals 14 residues. Germline loops: CDR1 SGDLS, CDR2 YYNGEE. In nucleotides, the CDR3 is TGTGCCAGCAGCGTAGAAGGACAACCCTACGAGCAGTACTTC. Translating gives CASSVEGQPYEQYF.

This clonotype was found a few times. The rearrangement uses TRBV6-5 and TRBJ2-5; no reliable D call. V gave up 0 bases and J gave up 5 bases, with 10 bases separating them. The CDR3 has 14 amino acids. CDR1 is MNHEY, CDR2 SVGAGI, per germline. In DNA, the CDR3 is TGTGCCAGCAGTTACTCGGAATTGATGGAGACCCAGTACTTC. It is translated as CASSYSELMETQYF.

This rearrangement joins TRBV14 to TRBJ2-3, with D possibly being TRBD1 (6 bases). The V end lost 2 bases, the J end lost 0 bases, and 12 bases lay between the germline ends. The CDR3 consists of 16 residues. From germline, CDR1 is SGHDN and CDR2 FVKESK. The CDR3, as DNA: TGTGCCAGCAGCCAATCGACAGGTCTTAGCACAGATACGCAGTATTTT. As protein: CASSQSTGLSTDTQYF.

The chain uses TRBV4-1 and TRBJ1-4; D perhaps matches TRBD1 (5 bases). Trimming cost V 0 bases and J 9 bases, with 17 bases left between them. CDR1 is MGHRA, CDR2 YSYEKL, per germline. The CDR3 consists of 16 residues. The CDR3 DNA reads as TGCGCCAGCAGCCAAGATTTAGTCAGGGCCGGTAAAAAACTGTTTTTT. Residues: CASSQDLVRAGKKLFF.

The chain combines TRBV4-1 with TRBJ1-5; D is perhaps TRBD1 (6 bases). CDR1 MGHRA and CDR2 YSYEKL come from the germline V gene. Trimming stripped 4 bases from V and 2 bases from J, with 12 bases between. The CDR3 is made up of 15 amino acids. The CDR3 region is CASSLLDSRNQPQHF. CDR3 nucleotides: TGCGCCAGCAGCCTACTGGACAGCCGCAATCAGCCCCAGCATTTT.

The chain is built from TRBV12-3 or TRBV12-4 and TRBJ2-3, with 8 bases aligning to TRBD1. The length of the CDR3 is 14 residues. V shed 6 bases, J shed 2 bases, and the junction held 4 bases outside the gene matches. This CDR3 is CASRYRGDTDTQYF. CDR3 nucleotide sequence: TGTGCCAGCAGGTACAGGGGGGACACAGATACGCAGTATTTT.

The genes are TRBV7-2 and TRBJ1-2; the match to TRBD1 covers 12 bases. The V and J ends lost 5 bases and 7 bases, in that order; junction bases with no gene match: 11. This CDR3 is 16 amino acids long. Germline V CDR1 and CDR2: SGHTA, FQGNSA. CDR3 amino acids: CASSVPKGTGGPGYTF. CDR3 bases: TGTGCCAGCAGCGTCCCAAAAGGGACAGGGGGCCCTGGCTACACCTTC.

This chain joins TRBV7-9 and TRBJ1-6; no clear D. Germline assignment: CDR1 SEHNR and CDR2 FQNEAQ (reference sequence). With 6 bases removed from V and 13 bases from J, the gap between germline ends came to 19 bases. This CDR3 comprises 14 residues. The CDR3: CASSAGSHFVPLHF. The CDR3 DNA is TGTGCCAGCAGTGCCGGGTCTCATTTTGTCCCCCTCCACTTT.

This clonotype showed up just a few times. The genes are TRBV11-2 and TRBJ2-3, with 12 bases fitting TRBD2. This CDR3 has 16 residues. The V segment lost 4 bases and the J segment 1 base; nucleotides outside the gene matches: 3. CDR1 is SGHAT, CDR2 FQNNGV, per germline. CDR3 in amino acids: CASSSWTSGGTDTQYF. DNA for the CDR3: TGTGCCAGCAGCTCCTGGACTAGCGGGGGCACAGATACGCAGTATTTT.

In this sample, this clonotype turned up a few times. This sequence joins TRBV29-1 and TRBJ2-1; 10 bases are shared with TRBD1. The V gene's germline CDR1 is SQVTM and CDR2 ANQGSEA. The CDR3 has 14 residues. V shed 6 bases and J 5 bases; nucleotides not matched to a gene: 7. CDR3 loop: CSVGTGDADNEQFF. The CDR3 nucleotides are TGCAGCGTGGGGACAGGGGACGCAGACAATGAGCAGTTCTTC.